This TCR beta chain was sequenced for a study of prognosis after radiotherapy for stage I lung cancer. For the study at large: A few developed distant metastases after radiotherapy (median around 7 months), and roughly 15 had no significant progression.

TCR beta CDR3 amplification from genomic DNA was performed by two-round multiplex PCR. The authors ran first-round PCR with primers specific to each TRBV and TRBJ gene. TCRdb recomputed calls from the multiplex PCR reads with MiXCR, one row per CDR3 protein. The sample records roughly 32,000 distinct CDR3 sequences, roughly 40% being singletons. This clonotype was picked up many times. The germline V and J ends were trimmed by 1 base and 3 bases, with 13 bases remaining between them. This CDR3 has 15 amino acids. Germline V gives CDR1 SGHRS, CDR2 YFSETQ. Sequencing used PBMCs, obtained before or after stereotactic body radiation therapy (not recorded which). The receptor was isolated from a donor aged 50 or older with non-small cell lung cancer. The chain is built from TRBV5-1 and TRBJ2-5, with D tentatively TRBD1 (7 bases). The CDR3 region is CASSLPGGSKETQYF. The CDR3 coding sequence is TGCGCCAGCAGCTTGCCAGGGGGGTCCAAAGAGACCCAGTACTTC.